Each of the 26 T cell receptor beta chains below was sequenced from the same sample in a study of T cells in localized non-small cell lung cancer. Repertoires were generated with immunoSEQ multiplex PCR, while TCRdb's copy carries only in-frame clones and drops some. The sample holds about 19,000 clones, roughly 83% seen once. The sample was peripheral blood, taken before any cancer treatment. The receptors come from a man aged 40 to 70 with stage I lung adenocarcinoma.

J is TRBJ1-1 and V is TRBV7-9; D gene uncertain. CDR3 size: 12 residues. V was pared by 4 bases and J by 10 bases, with 13 bases between. Germline V gives CDR1 SEHNR, CDR2 FQNEAQ (reference sequence). In nucleotides, the CDR3 is TGTGCCAGCAGCTCCATAAGAGGTCGAGCTTTCTTT. It specifies CASSSIRGRAFF.

V is TRBV27 and J is TRBJ1-1; D unclear. Trimming took off 3 bases at V and 6 bases at J, with 17 bases between the two ends. This CDR3 is 15 amino acids long. CDR1 and CDR2 from the germline V gene are MNHEY and SMNVEV (reference sequence). The CDR3 loop reads CASSLVGVGASEAFF. The CDR3 DNA follows: TGTGCCAGCAGTTTGGTCGGGGTCGGTGCGTCTGAAGCTTTCTTT.

The chain combines TRBV18 with TRBJ2-1, with 9 bases aligning to TRBD2. Germline V gene sequence: CDR1 KGHSH, CDR2 LQKENI. The CDR3 extends over 16 amino acids. J was trimmed by 9 bases and V by 2 bases; bases with no gene match: 11. CDR3 bases: TGTGCCAGCTCACCAGGTTTTGCGGGGGGGCCCACTGAGCAGTTCTTC. This encodes CASSPGFAGGPTEQFF. Drawing the rest from reference TRBV18 and TRBJ2-1, the complete variable domain is NAGVMQNPRHLVRRRGQEARLRCSPMKGHSHVYWYRQLPEEGLKFMVYLQKENIIDESGMPKERFSAEFPKEGPSILRIQQVVRGDSAAYFCASSPGFAGGPTEQFFGPGTRLTVL.

The chain recombines TRBV6-1 with TRBJ2-7; no firm D call. V was shortened by 4 bases and J by 7 bases, with 11 bases between the two germline ends. Per the germline V gene, CDR1 is MNHNS and CDR2 is SASEGT. The CDR3 extends over 12 amino acids. This chain's CDR3 is CASSARPEEQYF. The CDR3 DNA reads as TGTGCCAGCAGTGCCCGTCCCGAAGAGCAGTACTTC.

This clone is a singleton in its sample. This chain connects TRBV5-1 to TRBJ2-3; 7 bases are shared with TRBD1. The ends lost 4 bases at V and 2 bases at J; junction bases unmatched: 4. The length of the CDR3 is 14 residues. The germline CDR1 and CDR2 sequences are SGHRS and YFSETQ. CDR3 amino acids: CASSPGQDTDTQYF. The CDR3 DNA reads as TGCGCCAGCAGCCCAGGACAGGACACAGATACGCAGTATTTT.

V usage is TRBV11-2 and J usage is TRBJ2-7; D is ambiguous. Trimming shortened V by 2 bases and J by 0 bases, and 14 bases separated the two germline ends. The CDR3 covers 16 residues. From germline, CDR1 is SGHAT and CDR2 FQNNGV. The CDR3: CASSLKISGNSYEQYF. The CDR3 nucleotides read TGTGCCAGCAGCTTAAAAATTTCCGGAAACTCCTACGAGCAGTACTTC.

The chain recombines TRBV6-5 with TRBJ2-3; D not certain. From germline, CDR1 is MNHEY and CDR2 SVGAGI. CDR3 size: 11 residues. The CDR3 loop is CSSKGTDTQYF. The CDR3 region has the DNA TGTTCTTCTAAGGGCACAGATACGCAGTATTTT.

The chain recombines TRBV27 with TRBJ2-1; 11 bases align to TRBD2. The CDR3 length is 17 residues. V dropped 4 bases and J dropped 8; count of bases not matched to a gene: 13. CDR1 and CDR2 (germline): MNHEY, SMNVEV (reference sequence). CDR3 amino acids: CASSWDGTLAGADEQFF. CDR3 sequence (DNA): TGTGCCAGCAGTTGGGACGGGACACTAGCGGGGGCCGATGAGCAGTTCTTC.

This chain uses TRBV11-2 with TRBJ1-4; 7 bases are shared with TRBD1. Losses at the gene ends were 6 bases for V and 7 bases for J; bases not matched to a gene: 8. The germline gives CDR1 SGHAT, CDR2 FQNNGV. The CDR3 has 14 residues. Here the CDR3 reads CASRPTGASEKLFF. CDR3 bases: TGTGCCAGCAGACCAACAGGGGCCAGTGAAAAACTGTTTTTT.

This CDR3 reads CASSPSPGATEAFF. CDR3 DNA sequence: TGCGCCAGCAGCCCGAGCCCCGGGGCAACCGAAGCTTTCTTT. The chain couples TRBV5-1 to TRBJ1-1; possibly TRBD1 for D (5 bases). The CDR3 totals 14 residues. V lost 4 bases, J lost 8 bases, and 18 bases lay in between. Per the germline V gene, CDR1 is SGHRS and CDR2 is YFSETQ. Full variable domain (outside the CDR3, taken from reference TRBV5-1 and TRBJ1-1): KAGVTQTPRYLIKTRGQQVTLSCSPISGHRSVSWYQQTPGQGLQFLFEYFSETQRNKGNFPGRFSGRQFSNSRSEMNVSTLELGDSALYLCASSPSPGATEAFFGQGTRLTVV.

The chain joins TRBV27 to TRBJ2-5; 8 nucleotides match TRBD2. Germline loops: CDR1 MNHEY, CDR2 SMNVEV (reference sequence). V shed 0 bases and J 5 bases; nucleotides not matched to a gene: 11. The CDR3 totals 17 residues. This chain's CDR3 is CASSLSGGTSRVETQYF. Written as DNA, the CDR3 is TGTGCCAGCAGTTTATCGGGGGGGACTAGTCGTGTGGAGACCCAGTACTTC.

The chain couples TRBV7-2 to TRBJ2-2; D gene unclear. The CDR3 spans 16 residues. From germline, CDR1 is SGHTA and CDR2 FQGNSA. The V end lost 1 base, the J end lost 8 bases, and 17 bases lay between the germline ends. CDR3 residues: CASSLGAVGRVGELFF. For the CDR3, the DNA is TGTGCCAGCAGCTTAGGGGCGGTTGGAAGAGTGGGGGAGCTGTTTTTT.

The gene calls are TRBV19 and TRBJ2-5, with 11 bases identical to TRBD2. The CDR3 consists of 16 residues. With 6 bases clipped from V and 4 bases from J, the junction kept 10 bases outside the gene matches. From germline, CDR1 is LNHDA and CDR2 SQIVND (reference sequence). The CDR3 bases are TGTGCCAGTAGCGAAATACTAGCGGGAGAAGGAGAGACCCAGTACTTC. Its protein product is CASSEILAGEGETQYF.

CDR3 DNA: TGTGCCAGCAGTTTTCCCCCGAACACTGAAGCTTTCTTT. This gives the protein CASSFPPNTEAFF. The chain recombines TRBV6-5 with TRBJ1-1, with D hard to call. The V end lost 4 bases, the J end lost 1 base, and 7 bases lay between the germline ends. This CDR3 region has 13 residues. The germline V gene encodes CDR1 MNHEY and CDR2 SVGAGI.

The rearrangement uses TRBV7-9 and TRBJ2-5, with D perhaps matching TRBD2 (6 bases). Germline lookup yields CDR1 SEHNR and CDR2 FQNEAQ (reference sequence). The CDR3 length is 14 residues. V shed 1 base and J shed 1 base, with 7 bases lying between them. The CDR3 nucleotides read TGTGCCAGCAGCTTAGTGGGACTCCAAGAGACCCAGTACTTC. Protein product: CASSLVGLQETQYF.

The gene calls are TRBV5-6 and TRBJ2-7; D is undetermined. Germline V gene data show CDR1 as SGHDT and CDR2 as YYEEEE. Trimming removed 4 bases at V and 7 bases at J, with 18 bases between. The CDR3 contains 14 residues. The CDR3 sequence: CASSRGAEIFEQYF. In DNA, the CDR3 is TGTGCCAGCAGCCGAGGAGCAGAGATCTTTGAGCAGTACTTC.

The chain recombines TRBV5-1 with TRBJ2-1, with 7 bases matching TRBD2. The length of the CDR3 is 15 residues. The V and J ends lost 0 bases and 8 bases, in that order; junction bases with no gene match: 8. Looked up from germline, CDR1 is SGHRS and CDR2 is YFSETQ. The CDR3 region is CASSLGQGGYDEQFF. CDR3 coding DNA: TGCGCCAGCAGCTTGGGGCAGGGAGGGTACGATGAGCAGTTCTTC.

The chain couples TRBV5-1 to TRBJ2-1, with 11 bases identical to TRBD2. This CDR3 region has 15 residues. Germline V gene data show CDR1 as SGHRS and CDR2 as YFSETQ. The ends lost 2 bases at V and 9 bases at J; junction bases unmatched: 7. For the CDR3, the DNA is TGCGCCAGCAGCTTACTAGCGGGAGATTCCGGTGAGCAGTTCTTC. This gives the protein CASSLLAGDSGEQFF. The complete variable domain, with remaining parts taken from reference TRBV5-1 and TRBJ2-1, reads KAGVTQTPRYLIKTRGQQVTLSCSPISGHRSVSWYQQTPGQGLQFLFEYFSETQRNKGNFPGRFSGRQFSNSRSEMNVSTLELGDSALYLCASSLLAGDSGEQFFGPGTRLTVL.

The gene calls are TRBV7-2 and TRBJ2-3; D is unresolved. V was pared by 4 bases and J by 1 base, with 12 bases between. The CDR3 runs to 15 residues. Looked up from germline, CDR1 is SGHTA and CDR2 is FQGNSA. The CDR3 loop is CASSSDGRRTDTQYF. The CDR3 DNA is TGTGCCAGCAGCTCGGACGGGCGTCGCACAGATACGCAGTATTTT.

The V call is TRBV28, the J call TRBJ2-5, with 9 bases matching TRBD2. The J segment lost 5 bases and the V segment lost 8 bases, leaving 6 bases of the junction unmatched. Germline V CDR1 and CDR2: MDHEN, SYDVKM. The CDR3 consists of 13 residues. CDR3 DNA: TGTGCCAGCGGAGCGGGAGGTGTTGAGACCCAGTACTTC. Its translation is CASGAGGVETQYF.

The chain couples TRBV14 to TRBJ1-2; D gene unclear. CDR1 and CDR2 from the germline V gene are SGHDN and FVKESK. This CDR3 comprises 13 residues. The V end was cut by 1 base, the J end by 8 bases, with 11 bases between. In DNA, the CDR3 is TGTGCCAGCAGCCAAGGGCCGGGAGGCGGCTACACCTTC. This encodes CASSQGPGGGYTF.

The genes are TRBV6-1 and TRBJ2-3, with 12 bases matching TRBD2. The length of the CDR3 is 17 residues. Germline V CDR1 and CDR2: MNHNS, SASEGT. J was trimmed by 4 bases and V by 4 bases; bases with no gene match: 9. The CDR3 bases are TGTGCCAGCAGTGCTAGGAGACTAGCGGGAGTTTCAGATACGCAGTATTTT. Its translation is CASSARRLAGVSDTQYF.

The chain uses TRBV5-3 and TRBJ1-5; 9 bases match TRBD1. TRBV5-3 is an open reading frame whose function is uncertain. The V gene end was trimmed by 3 bases and the J gene end by 3 bases; junction bases not matched to a gene: 7. The CDR3 loop spans 16 amino acids. Here the CDR3 reads CARSSSWDRDNQPQHF. In nucleotides, the CDR3 is TGTGCCAGAAGCTCCTCTTGGGACAGGGACAATCAGCCCCAGCATTTT.

The rearrangement links TRBV6-1 to TRBJ2-7, with D perhaps being TRBD1 or TRBD2 (5 bases each). The CDR3 sequence is 13 residues long. The germline V and J ends were trimmed by 5 bases and 3 bases, with 11 bases remaining between them. Germline CDR1 MNHNS, CDR2 SASEGT. The CDR3 DNA reads TGTGCCAGCAGTTATGGGACCGGCTACGAGCAGTACTTC. Translating it yields CASSYGTGYEQYF.

V gene TRBV6-6 combines with J gene TRBJ2-7, with D possibly being TRBD1 (6 bases). The germline gives CDR1 MNHNY, CDR2 SVGAGI (reference sequence). CDR3 length equals 13 residues. Trimming took off 6 bases at V and 1 base at J, with 10 bases between the two ends. For the CDR3, the DNA is TGTGCCAGCAGCCAGACAGGTTCCTACGAGCAGTACTTC. Its translation: CASSQTGSYEQYF.

In nucleotides, the CDR3 is TGTGCCAGCAGCTTGGGACAGGGTGAAAGTCAGCCCCAGCATTTT. Amino acid sequence: CASSLGQGESQPQHF. V and J are TRBV5-6 and TRBJ1-5, with TRBD1 matching 7 bases. CDR1 SGHDT and CDR2 YYEEEE come from the germline V gene. The V segment lost 0 bases and the J segment 6 bases; nucleotides outside the gene matches: 6. CDR3 size: 15 residues.